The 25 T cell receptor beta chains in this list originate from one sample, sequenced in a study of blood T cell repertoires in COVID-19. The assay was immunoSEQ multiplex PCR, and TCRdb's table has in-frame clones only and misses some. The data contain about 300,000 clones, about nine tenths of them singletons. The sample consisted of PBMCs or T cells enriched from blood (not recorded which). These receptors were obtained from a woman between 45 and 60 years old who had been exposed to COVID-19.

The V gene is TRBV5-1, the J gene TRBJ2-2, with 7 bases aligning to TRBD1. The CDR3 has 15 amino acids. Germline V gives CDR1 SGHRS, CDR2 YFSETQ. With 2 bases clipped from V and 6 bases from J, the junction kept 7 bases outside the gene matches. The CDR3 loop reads CASSLQGLVAGELFF. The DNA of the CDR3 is TGCGCCAGCAGCTTACAGGGGTTGGTCGCCGGGGAGCTGTTTTTT.

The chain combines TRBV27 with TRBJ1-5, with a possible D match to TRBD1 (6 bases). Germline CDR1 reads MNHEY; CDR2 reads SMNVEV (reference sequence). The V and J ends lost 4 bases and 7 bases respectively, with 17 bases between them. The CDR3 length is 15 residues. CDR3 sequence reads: CASSSIGGQRQPQHF. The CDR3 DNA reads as TGTGCCAGCAGTTCTATCGGGGGGCAACGGCAGCCCCAGCATTTT.

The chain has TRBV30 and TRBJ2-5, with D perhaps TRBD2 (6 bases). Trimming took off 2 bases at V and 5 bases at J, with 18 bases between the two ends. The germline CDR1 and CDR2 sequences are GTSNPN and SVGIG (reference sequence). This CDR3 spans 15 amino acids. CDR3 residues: CAWSPRWGDSETQYF. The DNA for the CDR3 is TGTGCCTGGAGTCCCCGTTGGGGGGATAGTGAGACCCAGTACTTC.

In DNA form, the CDR3 reads TGTGCCAGCAGCCCAACAGGAGACCAGCCCCAGCATTTT. Protein: CASSPTGDQPQHF. This chain uses TRBV3-1 (or the pseudogene TRBV3-2) with TRBJ1-5; tentative D call: TRBD1 (5 bases). V lost 4 bases to trimming and J lost 7 bases, with 11 bases between them. CDR1 is LGHDT and CDR2 is YNNKEL in the germline V gene (reference sequence). CDR3 length equals 13 residues.

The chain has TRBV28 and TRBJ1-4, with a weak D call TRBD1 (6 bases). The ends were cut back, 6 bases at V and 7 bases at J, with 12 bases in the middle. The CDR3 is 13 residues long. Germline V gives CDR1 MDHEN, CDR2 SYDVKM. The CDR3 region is CASSRDNGEKLFF. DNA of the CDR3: TGTGCCAGCAGCAGGGACAATGGTGAAAAACTGTTTTTT.

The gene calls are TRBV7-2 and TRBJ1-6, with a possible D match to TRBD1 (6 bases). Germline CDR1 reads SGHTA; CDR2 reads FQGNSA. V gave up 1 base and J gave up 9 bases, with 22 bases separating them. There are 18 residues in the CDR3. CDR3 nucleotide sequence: TGTGCCAGCAGCTTAGTGGGGACTGGGGGGGCAGTTACTTCACCCCTCCACTTT. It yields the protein CASSLVGTGGAVTSPLHF.

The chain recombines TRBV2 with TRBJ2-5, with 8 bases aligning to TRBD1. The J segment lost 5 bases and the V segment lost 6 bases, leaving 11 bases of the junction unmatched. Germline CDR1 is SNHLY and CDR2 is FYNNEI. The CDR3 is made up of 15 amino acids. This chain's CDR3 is CASRDRVKKLETQYF. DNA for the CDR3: TGTGCCAGCAGGGACAGGGTGAAAAAGTTGGAGACCCAGTACTTC.

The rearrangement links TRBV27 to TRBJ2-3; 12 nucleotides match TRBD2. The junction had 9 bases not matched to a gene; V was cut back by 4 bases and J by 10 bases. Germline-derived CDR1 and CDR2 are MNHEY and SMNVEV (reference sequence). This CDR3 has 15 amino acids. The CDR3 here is CASSWTSGDILAQYF. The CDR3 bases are TGTGCCAGCAGTTGGACTAGCGGGGATATTTTGGCGCAGTATTTT.

This CDR3 reads CAWGHRALYF. Here the CDR3 DNA reads TGTGCCTGGGGCCACAGGGCCCTATATTTT. The J gene is TRBJ1-3, the V gene TRBV30; perhaps TRBD1 as D (6 bases). The V gene lost 5 bases and the J gene lost 14 bases, with 13 bases spanning the gap. Germline-derived CDR1 and CDR2 are GTSNPN and SVGIG (reference sequence). The CDR3 spans 10 residues.

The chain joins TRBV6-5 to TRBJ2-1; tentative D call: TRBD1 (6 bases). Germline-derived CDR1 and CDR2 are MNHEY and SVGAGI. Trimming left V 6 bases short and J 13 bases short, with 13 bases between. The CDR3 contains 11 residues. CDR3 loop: CASRNRALQFF. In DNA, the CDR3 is TGTGCCAGCAGAAACAGGGCGCTACAGTTCTTC.

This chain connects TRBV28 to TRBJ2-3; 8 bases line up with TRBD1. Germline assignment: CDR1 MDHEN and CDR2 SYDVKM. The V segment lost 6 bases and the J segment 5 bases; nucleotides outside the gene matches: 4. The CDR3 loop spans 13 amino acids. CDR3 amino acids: CASRDRVVDTQYF. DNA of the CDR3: TGTGCCAGCAGGGACAGGGTGGTAGATACGCAGTATTTT.

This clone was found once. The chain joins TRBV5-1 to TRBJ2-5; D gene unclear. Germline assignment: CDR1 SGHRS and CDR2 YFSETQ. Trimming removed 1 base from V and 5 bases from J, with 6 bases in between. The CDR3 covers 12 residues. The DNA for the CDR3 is TGCGCCAGCAGCTTGATGCGGGAGACCCAGTACTTC. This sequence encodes CASSLMRETQYF.

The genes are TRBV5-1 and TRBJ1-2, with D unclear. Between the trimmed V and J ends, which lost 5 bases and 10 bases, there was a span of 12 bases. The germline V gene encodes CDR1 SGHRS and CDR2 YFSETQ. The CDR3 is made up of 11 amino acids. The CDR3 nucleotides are TGCGCCAGCAGTTTAAATAGCGCCTACACCTTC. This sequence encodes CASSLNSAYTF.

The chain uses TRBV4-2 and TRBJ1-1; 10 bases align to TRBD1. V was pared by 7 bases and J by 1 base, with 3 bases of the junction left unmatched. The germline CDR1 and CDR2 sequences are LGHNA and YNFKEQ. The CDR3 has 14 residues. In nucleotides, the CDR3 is TGTGCCAGCATGACAGGGGGCGGGAACACTGAAGCTTTCTTT. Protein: CASMTGGGNTEAFF.

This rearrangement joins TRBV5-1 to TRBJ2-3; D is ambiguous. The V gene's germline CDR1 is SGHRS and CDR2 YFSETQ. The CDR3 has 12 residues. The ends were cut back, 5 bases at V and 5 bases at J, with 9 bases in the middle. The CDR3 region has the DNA TGCGCCAGCAGGGCCCAGGAAGATACGCAGTATTTT. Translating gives CASRAQEDTQYF.

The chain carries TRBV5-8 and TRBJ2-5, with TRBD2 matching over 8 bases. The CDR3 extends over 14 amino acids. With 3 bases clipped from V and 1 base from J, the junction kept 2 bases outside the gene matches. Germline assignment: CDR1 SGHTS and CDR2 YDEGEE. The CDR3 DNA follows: TGTGCCAGCAGCTCCGGACTAGCCCAAGAGACCCAGTACTTC. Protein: CASSSGLAQETQYF.

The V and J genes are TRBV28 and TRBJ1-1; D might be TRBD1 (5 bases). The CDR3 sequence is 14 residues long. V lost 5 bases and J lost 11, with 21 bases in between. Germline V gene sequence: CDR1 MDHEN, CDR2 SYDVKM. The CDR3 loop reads CASSLEQGTKGAFF. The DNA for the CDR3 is TGTGCCAGCAGTCTCGAGCAGGGTACAAAGGGGGCTTTCTTT.

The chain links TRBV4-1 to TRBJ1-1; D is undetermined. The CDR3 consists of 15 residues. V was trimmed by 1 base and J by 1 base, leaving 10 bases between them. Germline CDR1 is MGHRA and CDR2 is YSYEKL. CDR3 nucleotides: TGCGCCAGCAGCCAAGTGCATTTACAGAACACTGAAGCTTTCTTT. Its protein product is CASSQVHLQNTEAFF.

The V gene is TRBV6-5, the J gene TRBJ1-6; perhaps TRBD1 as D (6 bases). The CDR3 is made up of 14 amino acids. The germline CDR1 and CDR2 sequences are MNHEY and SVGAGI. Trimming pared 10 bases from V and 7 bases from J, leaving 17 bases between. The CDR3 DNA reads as TGTGCCACCATGGACAGATTATTCAATTCACCCCTCCACTTT. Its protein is CATMDRLFNSPLHF.

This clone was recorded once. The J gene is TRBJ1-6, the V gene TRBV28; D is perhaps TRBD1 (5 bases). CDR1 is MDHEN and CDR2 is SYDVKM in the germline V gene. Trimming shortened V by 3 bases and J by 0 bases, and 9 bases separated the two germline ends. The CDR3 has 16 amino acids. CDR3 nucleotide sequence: TGTGCCAGCAGTTTCAGGGCCGGCTCCTATAATTCACCCCTCCACTTT. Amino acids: CASSFRAGSYNSPLHF.

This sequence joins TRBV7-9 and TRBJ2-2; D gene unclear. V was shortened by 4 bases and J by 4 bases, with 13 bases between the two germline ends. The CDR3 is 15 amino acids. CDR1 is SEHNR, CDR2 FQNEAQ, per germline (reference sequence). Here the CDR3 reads CASSSQRPSTGELFF. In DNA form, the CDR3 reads TGTGCCAGCAGCTCCCAACGCCCCAGCACCGGGGAGCTGTTTTTT.

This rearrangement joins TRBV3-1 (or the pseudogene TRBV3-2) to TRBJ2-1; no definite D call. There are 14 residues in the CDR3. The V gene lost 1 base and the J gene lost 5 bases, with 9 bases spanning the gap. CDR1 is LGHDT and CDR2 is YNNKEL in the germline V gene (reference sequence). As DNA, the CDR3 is TGTGCCAGCAGCCAAGGGCTGCAGAACAATGAGCAGTTCTTC. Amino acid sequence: CASSQGLQNNEQFF.

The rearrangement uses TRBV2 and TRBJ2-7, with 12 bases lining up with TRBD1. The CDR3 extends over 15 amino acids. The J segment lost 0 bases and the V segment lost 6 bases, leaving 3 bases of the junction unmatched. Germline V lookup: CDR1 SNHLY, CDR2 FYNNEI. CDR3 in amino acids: CASSRDRGPSYEQYF. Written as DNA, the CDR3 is TGTGCCAGCAGCCGGGACAGGGGGCCCTCCTACGAGCAGTACTTC.

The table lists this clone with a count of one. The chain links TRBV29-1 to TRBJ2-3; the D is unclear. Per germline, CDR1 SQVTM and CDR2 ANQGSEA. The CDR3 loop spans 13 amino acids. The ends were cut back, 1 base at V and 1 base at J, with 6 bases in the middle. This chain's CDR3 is CSVEGTGTDTQYF. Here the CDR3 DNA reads TGCAGCGTTGAAGGAACAGGCACAGATACGCAGTATTTT.

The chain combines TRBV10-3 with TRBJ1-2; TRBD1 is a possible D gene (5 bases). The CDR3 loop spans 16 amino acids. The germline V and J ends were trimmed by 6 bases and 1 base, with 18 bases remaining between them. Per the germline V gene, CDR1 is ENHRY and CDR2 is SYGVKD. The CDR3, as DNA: TGTGCCATCAGCCCGGGGGGGGGAAACCATAACTATGGCTACACCTTC. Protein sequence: CAISPGGGNHNYGYTF.